This T cell receptor beta chain was documented in a study of blood T cell repertoires in COVID-19. Study at large: PBMCs, B-cell-depleted T cells, or T cells were the source of the cDNA or gDNA that made up the material.

Per germline, CDR1 WNHNN and CDR2 SYGVQD (reference sequence). Trimming removed 2 bases at V and 4 bases at J, with 8 bases between. The CDR3 is 13 amino acids. The table came from immunoSEQ multiplex PCR; TCRdb's copy has only in-frame clones and leaves some out. The sample shows 330,000 or so clones, less than 90% of them seen only once. The sequence came from a young woman who had recovered from COVID-19. The sequenced material came from PBMCs or T cells enriched from blood (not recorded which). V and J are TRBV10-1 and TRBJ1-1; no reliable D call. The CDR3 protein is CASSERVSTEAFF. CDR3 DNA: TGCGCCAGCAGTGAGCGGGTTTCCACTGAAGCTTTCTTT.